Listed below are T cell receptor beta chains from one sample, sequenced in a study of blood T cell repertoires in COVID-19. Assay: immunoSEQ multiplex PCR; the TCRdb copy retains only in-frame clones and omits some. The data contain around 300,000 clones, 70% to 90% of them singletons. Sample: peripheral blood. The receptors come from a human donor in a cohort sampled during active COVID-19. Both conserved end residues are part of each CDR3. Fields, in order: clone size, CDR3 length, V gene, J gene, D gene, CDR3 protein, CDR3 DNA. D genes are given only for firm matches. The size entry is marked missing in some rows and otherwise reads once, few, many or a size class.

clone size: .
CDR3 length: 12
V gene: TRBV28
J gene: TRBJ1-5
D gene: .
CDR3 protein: CASSLVGQPQHF
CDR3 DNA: TGTGCCAGCAGTTTGGTCGGTCAGCCCCAGCATTTT

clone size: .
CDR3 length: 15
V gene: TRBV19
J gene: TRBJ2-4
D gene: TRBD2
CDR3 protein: CASTLAGGLSSIQYF
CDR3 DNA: TGTGCCAGCACTCTAGCGGGGGGGCTTTCGAGCATTCAGTACTTC

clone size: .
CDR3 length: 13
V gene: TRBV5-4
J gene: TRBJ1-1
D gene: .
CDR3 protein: CASSLDRNTEAFF
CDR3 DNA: TGTGCCAGCAGCTTGGACAGGAACACTGAAGCTTTCTTT

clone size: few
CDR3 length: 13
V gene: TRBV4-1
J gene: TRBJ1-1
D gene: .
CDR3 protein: CASSQWASEEAFF
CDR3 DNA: TGCGCCAGCAGCCAATGGGCGAGTGAGGAAGCTTTCTTT

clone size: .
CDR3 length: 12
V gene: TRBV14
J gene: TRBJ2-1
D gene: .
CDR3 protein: CASSPVGNEQFF
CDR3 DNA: TGTGCCAGCAGCCCGGTCGGCAATGAGCAGTTCTTC

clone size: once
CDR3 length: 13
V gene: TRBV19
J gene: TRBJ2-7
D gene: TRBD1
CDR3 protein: CASSDRGVDEQYF
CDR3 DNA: TGTGCCAGTAGTGACAGGGGAGTGGACGAGCAGTACTTC

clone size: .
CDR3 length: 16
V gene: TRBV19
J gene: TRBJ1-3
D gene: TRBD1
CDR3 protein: CASRLGDSLGRNTIYF
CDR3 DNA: TGTGCCAGTAGACTAGGGGACAGCCTTGGAAGAAACACCATATATTTT

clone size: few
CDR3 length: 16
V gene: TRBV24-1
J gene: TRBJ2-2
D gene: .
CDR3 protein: CATSDPGRGATGELFF
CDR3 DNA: TGTGCCACCAGTGATCCAGGCAGGGGTGCCACCGGGGAGCTGTTTTTT

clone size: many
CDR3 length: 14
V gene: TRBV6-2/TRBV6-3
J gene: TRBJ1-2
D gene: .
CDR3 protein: CASSLTGSAYGYTF
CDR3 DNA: TGTGCCAGCAGTCTAACAGGGTCGGCCTATGGCTACACCTTC

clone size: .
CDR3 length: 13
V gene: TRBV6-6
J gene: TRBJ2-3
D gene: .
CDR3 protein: CASSFGAKDTQYF
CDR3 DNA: TGTGCCAGCAGTTTTGGGGCTAAAGATACGCAGTATTTT

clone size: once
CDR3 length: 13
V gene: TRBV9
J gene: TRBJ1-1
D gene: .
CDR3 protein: CASSVGGSTEAFF
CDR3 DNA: TGTGCCAGCAGCGTCGGGGGGTCCACTGAAGCTTTCTTT

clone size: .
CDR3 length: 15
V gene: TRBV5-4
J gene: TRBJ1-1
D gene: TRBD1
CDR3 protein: CASSLGTGLGTEAFF
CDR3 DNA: TGTGCCAGCAGCTTGGGGACAGGGTTGGGCACTGAAGCTTTCTTT

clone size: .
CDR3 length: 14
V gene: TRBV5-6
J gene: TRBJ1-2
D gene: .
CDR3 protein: CASSLVGDGYGYTF
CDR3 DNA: TGTGCCAGCAGCTTGGTAGGAGATGGGTATGGCTACACCTTC

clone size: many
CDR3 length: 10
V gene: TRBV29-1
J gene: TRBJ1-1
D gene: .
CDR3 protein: CSVLTGEAFF
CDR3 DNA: TGCAGCGTCCTCACAGGTGAAGCTTTCTTT

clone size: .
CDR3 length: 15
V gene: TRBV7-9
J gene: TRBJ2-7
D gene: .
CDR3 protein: CASSLEPGYSYEQYF
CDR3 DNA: TGTGCCAGCAGCTTAGAACCAGGGTACTCCTACGAGCAGTACTTC

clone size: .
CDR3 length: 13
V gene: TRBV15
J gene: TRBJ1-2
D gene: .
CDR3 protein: CATAVRVGYGYTF
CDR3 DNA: TGTGCCACCGCGGTCCGGGTTGGATATGGCTACACCTTC

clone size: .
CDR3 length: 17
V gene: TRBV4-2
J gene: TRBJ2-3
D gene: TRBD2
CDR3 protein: CASSQDASGGRTDTQYF
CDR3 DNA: TGTGCCAGCAGCCAAGATGCTAGCGGGGGGCGGACAGATACGCAGTATTTT

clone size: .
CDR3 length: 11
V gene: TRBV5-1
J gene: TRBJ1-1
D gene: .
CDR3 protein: CASSLRGEAFF
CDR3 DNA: TGCGCCAGCAGCTTAAGGGGTGAAGCTTTCTTT

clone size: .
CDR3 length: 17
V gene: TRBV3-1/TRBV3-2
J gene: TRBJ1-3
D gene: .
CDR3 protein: CASSPKTLSRAGNTIYF
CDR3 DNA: TGTGCCAGCAGCCCAAAAACACTAAGCCGGGCTGGAAACACCATATATTTT

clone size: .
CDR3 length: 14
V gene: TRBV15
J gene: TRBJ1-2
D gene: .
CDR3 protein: CATSSELQGYGYTF
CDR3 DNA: TGTGCCACCAGCAGTGAATTACAGGGCTATGGCTACACCTTC

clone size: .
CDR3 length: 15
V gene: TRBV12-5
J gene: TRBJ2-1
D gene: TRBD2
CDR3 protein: CASGSSGGRSNEQFF
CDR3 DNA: TGTGCTAGTGGTTCCAGCGGGGGCCGGTCCAATGAGCAGTTCTTC

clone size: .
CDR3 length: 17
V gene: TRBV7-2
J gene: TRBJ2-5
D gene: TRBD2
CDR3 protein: CASSLLVVSGGQETQYF
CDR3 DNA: TGTGCCAGCAGCTTACTTGTCGTTAGCGGGGGCCAAGAGACCCAGTACTTC

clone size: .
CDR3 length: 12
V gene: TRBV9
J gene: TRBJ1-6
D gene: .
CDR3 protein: CASSVGQIPLHF
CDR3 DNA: TGTGCCAGCAGCGTGGGCCAAATCCCCCTCCACTTT

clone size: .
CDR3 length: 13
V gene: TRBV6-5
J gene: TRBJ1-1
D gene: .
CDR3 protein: CASSYSVSPEAFF
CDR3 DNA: TGTGCCAGCAGTTACTCCGTGAGCCCTGAAGCTTTCTTT

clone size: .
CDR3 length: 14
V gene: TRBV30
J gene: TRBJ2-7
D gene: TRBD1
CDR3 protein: CAWSIRDRQGEQYF
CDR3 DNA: TGTGCCTGGAGCATCCGGGACAGGCAAGGGGAGCAGTACTTC

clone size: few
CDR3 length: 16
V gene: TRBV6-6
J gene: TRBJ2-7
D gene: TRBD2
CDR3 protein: CASSRTLAGGWYEQYF
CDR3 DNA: TGTGCCAGCAGTCGAACCCTAGCGGGGGGTTGGTACGAGCAGTACTTC

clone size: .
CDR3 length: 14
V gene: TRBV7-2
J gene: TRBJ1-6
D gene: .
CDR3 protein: CASSSRTGDSPLHF
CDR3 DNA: TGTGCCAGCAGCTCAAGGACGGGGGATTCACCCCTCCACTTT

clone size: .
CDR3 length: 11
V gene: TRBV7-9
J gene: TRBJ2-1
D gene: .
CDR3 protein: CASSPGNEQFF
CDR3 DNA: TGTGCCAGCAGCCCGGGCAATGAGCAGTTCTTC

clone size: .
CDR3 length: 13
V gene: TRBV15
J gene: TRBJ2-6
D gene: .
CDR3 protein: CATTISGANVLTF
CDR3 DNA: TGTGCCACCACAATTAGTGGGGCCAACGTCCTGACTTTC

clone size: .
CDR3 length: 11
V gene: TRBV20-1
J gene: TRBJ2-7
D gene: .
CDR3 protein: CSAPQGIVQYF
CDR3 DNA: TGCAGTGCTCCTCAGGGGATCGTGCAGTACTTC

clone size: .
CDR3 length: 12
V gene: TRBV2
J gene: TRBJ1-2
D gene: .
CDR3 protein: CASSEMPGPYTF
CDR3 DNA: TGTGCCAGCAGTGAAATGCCAGGGCCCTACACCTTC

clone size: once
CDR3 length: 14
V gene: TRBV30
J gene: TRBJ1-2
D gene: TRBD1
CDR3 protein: CAWRLIDREYGYTF
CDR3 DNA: TGTGCCTGGCGACTTATAGACAGGGAGTATGGCTACACCTTC

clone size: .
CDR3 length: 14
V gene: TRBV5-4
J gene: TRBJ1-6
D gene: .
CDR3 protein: CASSLDAGRSPLHF
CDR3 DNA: TGTGCCAGCAGCTTGGATGCAGGGCGATCACCCCTCCACTTT